Shown below are 20 T cell receptor beta chains from a single sample sequenced in a study of technical replicates of blood from a handful of donors. This table comes from immunoSEQ multiplex PCR, and its TCRdb copy is limited to in-frame clones, with some not included. Of some 71,000 clones in the sample, around 97% were seen once. Material for sequencing was T cells isolated from PBMCs. These receptors originate from a human donor in good health.

V usage is TRBV19 and J usage is TRBJ2-3; 7 bases agree with TRBD2. V was pared by 7 bases and J by 2 bases, with 9 bases of the junction left unmatched. The germline CDR1 and CDR2 sequences are LNHDA and SQIVND (reference sequence). This CDR3 is built from 15 residues. This chain's CDR3 is CASTNPGTNTDTQYF. In nucleotides, the CDR3 is TGTGCCAGTACCAATCCCGGGACTAACACAGATACGCAGTATTTT.

This clone was recorded a few times. The CDR3: CATSRTGYGYTF. The CDR3 DNA reads as TGTGCCACCAGTCGGACAGGCTATGGCTACACCTTC. The chain couples TRBV15 to TRBJ1-2, with 7 bases fitting TRBD1. The V gene end was trimmed by 6 bases and the J gene end by 4 bases; junction bases not matched to a gene: 2. From germline, CDR1 is LNHNV and CDR2 YYDKDF (reference sequence). The CDR3 consists of 12 residues. Filled out from reference TRBV15 and TRBJ1-2, the complete variable domain reads DAMVIQNPRYQVTQFGKPVTLSCSQTLNHNVMYWYQQKSSQAPKLLFHYYDKDFNNEADTPDNFQSRRPNTSFCFLDIRSPGLGDTAMYLCATSRTGYGYTFGSGTRLTVV.

The gene calls are TRBV5-1 and TRBJ1-6; no clear D gene. CDR3 length: 17 amino acids. With 4 bases removed from V and 0 bases from J, the gap between germline ends came to 14 bases. CDR1 SGHRS and CDR2 YFSETQ come from the germline V gene. The CDR3 is CASSHRGGSSYNSPLHF. CDR3 in DNA: TGCGCCAGCAGCCACCGGGGAGGGAGCTCCTATAATTCACCCCTCCACTTT.

A single count supports this clone. The V call is TRBV6-6, the J call TRBJ1-3, with a tentative D call TRBD1 (5 bases). This CDR3 region has 14 residues. The V gene lost 10 bases and the J gene lost 1 base, with 14 bases spanning the gap. Germline V gene data show CDR1 as MNHNY and CDR2 as SVGAGI (reference sequence). The CDR3 bases are TGTGCCACTACGGGGGGTCGGTCTGGAAACACCATATATTTT. Its protein is CATTGGRSGNTIYF.

This chain joins TRBV7-2 and TRBJ2-1; a weak D match, TRBD2 (5 bases). Germline V gene lookup returns CDR1 SGHTA and CDR2 FQGNSA. Trimming took off 7 bases at V and 0 bases at J, with 13 bases between the two ends. The CDR3 contains 15 residues. The CDR3 DNA sequence: TGTGCCAGCACCTTGCTCAGCGGCTCCTACAATGAGCAGTTCTTC. It encodes CASTLLSGSYNEQFF.

This clone was counted a single time. The chain carries TRBV6-5 and TRBJ2-1; the D gene is possibly TRBD2 (6 bases). This CDR3 has 15 residues. Trimming removed 2 bases at V and 4 bases at J, with 12 bases between. Germline-derived CDR1 and CDR2 are MNHEY and SVGAGI. CDR3 amino acids: CASSYTGGTYNEQFF. DNA for the CDR3: TGTGCCAGCAGTTACACTGGAGGGACTTACAATGAGCAGTTCTTC.

V gene TRBV27 combines with J gene TRBJ2-7, with 7 bases identical to TRBD1. Per germline, CDR1 MNHEY and CDR2 SMNVEV (reference sequence). V shed 3 bases and J 2 bases; nucleotides not matched to a gene: 10. The CDR3 runs to 16 residues. CDR3 protein: CASSFRYPTGAYEQYF. CDR3 in DNA: TGTGCCAGCAGTTTCCGCTACCCAACAGGGGCCTACGAGCAGTACTTC.

V is TRBV9 and J is TRBJ1-2, with D uncertain. The CDR3 runs 15 residues. Trimming shortened V by 2 bases and J by 4 bases, and 15 bases separated the two germline ends. Per germline, CDR1 SGDLS and CDR2 YYNGEE. This CDR3 reads CASSVGSREPYGYTF. CDR3 sequence (DNA): TGTGCCAGCAGCGTCGGATCTAGAGAACCCTATGGCTACACCTTC.

This chain links TRBV4-1 with TRBJ2-5; 8 nucleotides match TRBD2. V trimming: 1 base; J trimming: 5 bases; junction bases outside the gene matches: 6. The CDR3 spans 15 residues. Germline CDR1 MGHRA, CDR2 YSYEKL. The CDR3 here is CASSQGGGGQETQYF. In DNA, the CDR3 is TGCGCCAGCAGCCAAGGGGGCGGGGGGCAGGAGACCCAGTACTTC.

The V and J genes are TRBV5-1 and TRBJ1-2, with a possible D match to TRBD1 (6 bases). V was shortened by 4 bases and J by 1 base, with 8 bases between the two germline ends. The CDR3 has 13 residues. Germline assignment: CDR1 SGHRS and CDR2 YFSETQ. CDR3 sequence: CASSTDSNYGYTF. The DNA of the CDR3 is TGCGCCAGCAGCACGGACAGTAACTATGGCTACACCTTC.

The chain carries TRBV6-5 and TRBJ1-1; D is possibly TRBD1 (5 bases). V lost 4 bases, J lost 5 bases, and 11 bases lay in between. The germline gives CDR1 MNHEY, CDR2 SVGAGI. CDR3 length equals 13 residues. The CDR3 reads CASSWGGGTEAFF. The CDR3 region has the DNA TGTGCCAGCAGTTGGGGGGGAGGGACTGAAGCTTTCTTT.

J is TRBJ2-2 and V is TRBV5-4; D is ambiguous. The CDR3 contains 15 residues. The V end lost 4 bases, the J end lost 7 bases, and 17 bases lay between the germline ends. Germline V CDR1 and CDR2: SGHNT, YYREEE (reference sequence). CDR3 bases: TGTGCCAGCAGCCCTCTCTCGGGTATTCGCGGGGAGCTGTTTTTT. As protein: CASSPLSGIRGELFF.

In this sample, this clone turned up a few times. The chain combines TRBV4-1 with TRBJ1-1; D not resolved. CDR1 is MGHRA, CDR2 YSYEKL, per germline. The CDR3 totals 14 residues. Trimming left V 4 bases short and J 2 bases short, with 11 bases between. CDR3 nucleotides: TGCGCCAGCAGCCTTCAGATTCAAAACACTGAAGCTTTCTTT. It yields the protein CASSLQIQNTEAFF.

This rearrangement joins TRBV5-1 to TRBJ2-7, with TRBD2 identical over 7 bases. From germline, CDR1 is SGHRS and CDR2 YFSETQ. V was pared by 0 bases and J by 2 bases, with 2 bases of the junction left unmatched. The CDR3 runs 14 residues. Here the CDR3 reads CASSLAGGTYEQYF. The DNA of the CDR3 is TGCGCCAGCAGCTTGGCCGGGGGGACCTACGAGCAGTACTTC.

V and J are TRBV2 and TRBJ2-1; possibly TRBD1 for D (6 bases). The CDR3 consists of 16 residues. Germline V gene lookup returns CDR1 SNHLY and CDR2 FYNNEI. Trimming took off 10 bases at V and 0 bases at J, with 19 bases between the two ends. The CDR3 nucleotides are TGTGCCACCAGCAGGGGTTTGTGGAGCTCCTACAATGAGCAGTTCTTC. Translation gives CATSRGLWSSYNEQFF. Using reference TRBV2 and TRBJ2-1 for the parts outside the CDR3, the full variable domain is EPEVTQTPSHQVTQMGQEVILRCVPISNHLYFYWYRQILGQKVEFLVSFYNNEISEKSEIFDDQFSVERPDGSNFTLKIRSTKLEDSAMYFCATSRGLWSSYNEQFFGPGTRLTVL.

This clone was recorded only once. V is TRBV6-6 and J is TRBJ1-2; 7 positions match TRBD1. The V gene end was trimmed by 3 bases and the J gene end by 4 bases; junction bases not matched to a gene: 5. Per germline, CDR1 MNHNY and CDR2 SVGAGI (reference sequence). The CDR3 spans 14 residues. CDR3 sequence (DNA): TGTGCCAGCAGTTATTCCGGGACAGCCTATGGCTACACCTTC. Protein sequence: CASSYSGTAYGYTF.

This CDR3 reads CASSQLTGVESPLHF. The CDR3, as DNA: TGCGCCAGCAGCCAACTGACAGGGGTGGAATCACCCCTCCACTTT. The rearrangement links TRBV4-1 to TRBJ1-6; TRBD1 matches 8 bases. Germline trimming cut 2 bases from V and 10 bases from J; bases unmatched to any gene: 7. CDR1 is MGHRA and CDR2 is YSYEKL in the germline V gene. The CDR3 length is 15 residues.

V gene TRBV5-1 combines with J gene TRBJ1-1, with a possible D match to TRBD1 (6 bases). Germline V gene lookup returns CDR1 SGHRS and CDR2 YFSETQ. There are 21 residues in the CDR3. Trimming cost V 2 bases and J 1 base, with 30 bases left between them. In nucleotides, the CDR3 is TGCGCCAGCAGCTTTCTCGGGCCCCTCAAGGGATCTGGACAGCCGAACACTGAAGCTTTCTTT. The encoded protein is CASSFLGPLKGSGQPNTEAFF.

This clone appeared once. This rearrangement joins TRBV11-2 to TRBJ2-1; 9 nucleotides match TRBD1. The CDR3 consists of 13 residues. Germline-derived CDR1 and CDR2 are SGHAT and FQNNGV. J gave up 9 bases and V 5 bases, and 5 bases lay outside the gene matches. CDR3: CASSADRGIEQFF. The CDR3 DNA is TGTGCCAGCAGCGCAGACAGGGGGATTGAGCAGTTCTTC.

The chain links TRBV4-1 to TRBJ2-7; D is possibly TRBD2 (6 bases). Germline V CDR1 and CDR2: MGHRA, YSYEKL. V was pared by 0 bases and J by 2 bases, with 20 bases between. The CDR3 sequence is 18 residues long. CDR3 loop: CASSQERAGTVIPYEQYF. As DNA, the CDR3 is TGCGCCAGCAGCCAAGAGAGGGCGGGGACGGTTATCCCCTACGAGCAGTACTTC.